This entry is about one T cell receptor beta chain. This clone appeared a single time. Its specific antigen is unknown. It has no much larger one-base neighbor in the sample; base qualities were not kept. The sample's treatment or condition label is to be understood as: over 15 received Ad26.COV2.S at low or high dose, single or two shots; several received placebo; per-sample allocation not given. Repertoires of vaccine and placebo recipients were sequenced from samples taken on day 63 after the first injection. Between 29 July and 7 August 2020, Cohort 1b enrolled some 25 adults aged 18-55 years at one site in Boston, USA. Ad26.COV2.S was a replication-incompetent adenovirus type 26 vector expressing a prefusion-stabilized SARS-CoV-2 spike protein from the original Wuhan strain. TCRbeta CDR3 regions were sequenced with the immunoSEQ Assay. After extraction, genomic DNA underwent amplification by bias-controlled multiplex PCR, followed by high-throughput sequencing. On the authors' methods: To quantify the absolute abundance of each unique TCRbeta CDR3 region, sequences were collapsed and filtered. Usable DNA was measured by amplifying reference genes present in all nucleated cells, and TCRbeta template counts were normalized to that usable DNA to estimate T cell fraction. Repertoire TCRs were annotated as SARS-CoV-2-specific by exact matching of V gene, CDR3 amino acid sequence and J gene to a known reactive TCR set. The reference SARS-CoV-2 TCR set was derived from MIRA and filtered for enrichment in COVID-19-positive ImmuneCODE repertoires, a step that removed public or cross-reactive TCRs. Using the MIRA antigens, annotated TCRs were further analysed by specific ORF or by position within an ORF. Breadth was defined as the number of annotated unique rearrangements divided by the total number of unique productive rearrangements, and depth was defined as the summed frequency of the annotated unique rearrangements. Two-sided Wilcoxon rank-sum tests were applied when comparing TCR breadth between groups. TCRdb stores this immuneACCESS table with in-frame sequences only. Part of the clones is absent; in the studies checked, under half of the shortfall reflects unresolved V genes, and no reason is known for the rest. V and J calls and clone size are those listed in that table; D and trimming were worked out from the DNA. The sample has 430,000 or so clones on record, roughly 89% of them singletons. About 2.4% of the sample rests with the top ten.

The germline V gene supplies CDR1 LGHNA and CDR2 YSLEER. Relative to germline, V is 3 bases shorter and J is 8 bases shorter, with 11 bases between their ends. The CDR3 has 13 amino acids, counting the end cysteine and phenylalanine. The sequence is cut down to CDR3 DNA, 39 bases in frame from base 1. This sample was taken from a study of Ad26.COV2.S vaccination and SARS-CoV-2 variants (dated by TCRdb to the early 2020s). Some background on the complete study: Vaccine-arm donors came from COV1001, a multicentre, randomized, double-blind, placebo-controlled phase I-IIa trial of Ad26.COV2.S in healthy adults. Dosing of Ad26.COV2.S was intramuscular, at either 5x10^10 or 1x10^11 viral particles, delivered as one shot or as two shots spaced 56 days apart. TCRbeta repertoire sequencing was used to assess the specificity and breadth of SARS-CoV-2-reactive T cell receptors after Ad26.COV2.S vaccination. The TCR-sequenced set comprised approximately 32 samples: some 20 Ad26.COV2.S vaccine recipients, 5 placebo recipients and 8 SARS-CoV-2 convalescent individuals. Trial participants were randomized into five groups of five: low-dose or high-dose Ad26.COV2.S given once or twice, or placebo on both occasions. Investigators did not know the trial group allocation while performing experiments and assessing outcomes. Study-level results and caveats: Non-spike TCR breadth was comparable between vaccine and placebo recipients, consistent with the vaccine containing only spike. The study lacked the statistical power to compare responses across vaccine doses or regimens. Ad26.COV2.S recipients had higher spike-specific TCR breadth than placebo recipients (P = 0.0014). Substantial breadth of spike-specific CD8+ and CD4+ T cell responses was reported after vaccination. The authors noted that total T cell responses may have been underestimated by the TCR breadth and depth analyses.

The chain is assembled from TRBV4-3 and TRBJ2-1; no D segment can be confidently identified. This receptor was obtained from a person aged 18-60 years who received the Ad26.COV2.S COVID-19 vaccine or a placebo. Sequenced here: peripheral blood, sampled in a trial of Ad26.COV2.S vaccine versus placebo. CDR3 region: CASSHSLAYEQFF. The DNA sequence is given as TGCGCCAGCAGCCACAGTTTGGCTTATGAGCAGTTCTTC.